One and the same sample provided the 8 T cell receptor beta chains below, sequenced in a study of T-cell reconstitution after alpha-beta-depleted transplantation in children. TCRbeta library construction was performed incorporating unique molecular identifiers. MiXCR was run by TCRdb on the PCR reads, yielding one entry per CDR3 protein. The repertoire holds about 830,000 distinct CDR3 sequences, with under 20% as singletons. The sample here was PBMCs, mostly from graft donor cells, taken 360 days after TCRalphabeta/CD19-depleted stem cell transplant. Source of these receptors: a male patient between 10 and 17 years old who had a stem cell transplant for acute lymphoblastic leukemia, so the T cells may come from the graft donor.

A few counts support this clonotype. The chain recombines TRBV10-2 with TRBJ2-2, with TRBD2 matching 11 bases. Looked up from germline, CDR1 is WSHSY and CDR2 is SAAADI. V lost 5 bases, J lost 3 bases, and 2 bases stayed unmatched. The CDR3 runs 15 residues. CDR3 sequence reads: CASSLAGGHTGELFF. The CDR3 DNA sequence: TGCGCCAGCAGTCTAGCGGGAGGACACACCGGGGAGCTGTTTTTT.

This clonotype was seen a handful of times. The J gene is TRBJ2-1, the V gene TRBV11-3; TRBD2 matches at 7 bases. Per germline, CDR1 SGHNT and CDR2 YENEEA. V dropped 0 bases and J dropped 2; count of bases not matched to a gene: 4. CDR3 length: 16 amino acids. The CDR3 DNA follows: TGTGCCAGCAGCTTAGAGACTAGCTGGGCCTACAATGAGCAGTTCTTC. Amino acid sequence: CASSLETSWAYNEQFF.

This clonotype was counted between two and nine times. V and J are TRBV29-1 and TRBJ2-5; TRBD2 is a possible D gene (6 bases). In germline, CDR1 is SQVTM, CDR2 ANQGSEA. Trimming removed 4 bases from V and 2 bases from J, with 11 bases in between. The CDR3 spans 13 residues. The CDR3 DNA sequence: TGCAGCGTTGGCGGGGTTACACAAGAGACCCAGTACTTC. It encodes CSVGGVTQETQYF.

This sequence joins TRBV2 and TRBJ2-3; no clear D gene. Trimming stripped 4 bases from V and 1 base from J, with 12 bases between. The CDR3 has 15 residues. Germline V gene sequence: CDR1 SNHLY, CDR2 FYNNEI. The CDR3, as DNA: TGTGCCAGCAGTGCCGTTGACCAGGGCACAGATACGCAGTATTTT. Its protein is CASSAVDQGTDTQYF.

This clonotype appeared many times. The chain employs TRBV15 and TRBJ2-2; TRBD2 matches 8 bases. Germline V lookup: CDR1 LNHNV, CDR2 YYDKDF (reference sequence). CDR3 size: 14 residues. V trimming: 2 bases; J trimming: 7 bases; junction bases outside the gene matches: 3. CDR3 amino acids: CATSRIAGSGELFF. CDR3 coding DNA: TGTGCCACCAGCAGAATAGCGGGGAGCGGGGAGCTGTTTTTT.

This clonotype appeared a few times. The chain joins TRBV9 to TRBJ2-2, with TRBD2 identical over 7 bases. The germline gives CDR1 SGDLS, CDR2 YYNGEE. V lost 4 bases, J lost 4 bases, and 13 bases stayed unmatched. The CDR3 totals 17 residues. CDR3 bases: TGTGCCAGCAGCTCCCACGCGCGGGAGTGGGTCACCGGGGAGCTGTTTTTT. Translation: CASSSHAREWVTGELFF.

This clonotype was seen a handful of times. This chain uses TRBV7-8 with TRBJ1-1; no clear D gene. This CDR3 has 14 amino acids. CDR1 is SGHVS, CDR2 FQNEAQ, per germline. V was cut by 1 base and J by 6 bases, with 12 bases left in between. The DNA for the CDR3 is TGTGCCAGCAGCTTAGGGCCGTCTGGGGCTGAAGCTTTCTTT. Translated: CASSLGPSGAEAFF. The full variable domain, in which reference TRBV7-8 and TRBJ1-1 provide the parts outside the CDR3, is GAGVSQSPRYKVAKRGQDVALRCDPISGHVSLFWYQQALGQGPEFLTYFQNEAQLDKSGLPSDRFFAERPEGSVSTLKIQRTQQEDSAVYLCASSLGPSGAEAFFGQGTRLTVV.

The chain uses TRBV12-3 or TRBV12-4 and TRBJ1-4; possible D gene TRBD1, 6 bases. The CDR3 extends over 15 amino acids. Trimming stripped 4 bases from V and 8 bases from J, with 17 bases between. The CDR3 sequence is CASSWLGRGDEKLFF. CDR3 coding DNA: TGTGCCAGCAGTTGGTTAGGCAGGGGTGACGAAAAACTGTTTTTT.